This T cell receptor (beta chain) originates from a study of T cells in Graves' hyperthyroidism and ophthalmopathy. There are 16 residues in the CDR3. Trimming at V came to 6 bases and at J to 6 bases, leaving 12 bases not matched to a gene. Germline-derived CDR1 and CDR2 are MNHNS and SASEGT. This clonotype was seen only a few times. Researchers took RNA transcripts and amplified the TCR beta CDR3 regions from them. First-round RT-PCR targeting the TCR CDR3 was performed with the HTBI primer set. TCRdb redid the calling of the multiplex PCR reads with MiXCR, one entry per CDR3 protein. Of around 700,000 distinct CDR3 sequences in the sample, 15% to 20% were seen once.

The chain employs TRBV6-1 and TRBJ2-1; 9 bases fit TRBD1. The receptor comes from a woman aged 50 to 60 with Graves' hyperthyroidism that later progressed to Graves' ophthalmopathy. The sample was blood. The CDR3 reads CASSPLWTGAGNEQFF. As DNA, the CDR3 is TGTGCCAGCAGCCCCTTATGGACAGGGGCCGGCAATGAGCAGTTCTTC.